This T cell receptor beta chain was found in a study of PD-1 blockade in classical Hodgkin lymphoma. Profiled with immunoSEQ multiplex PCR; TCRdb holds only in-frame clones, not every one. The sample lists almost 95,000 clones; 83% were seen once. Germline V lookup: CDR1 MNHEY, CDR2 SVGAGI. The CDR3 sequence is 15 residues long. With V trimmed by 6 bases and J by 0 bases, 6 bases remained unmatched. As to time point: cycle 4 day 1 (C4D1), after 5 to 7 weeks of nivolumab. With no exception, relapse followed autologous stem cell transplantation in all patients, and brentuximab vedotin exposure varied. The clonotype comes from a human donor with classical Hodgkin lymphoma. The source material was peripheral blood mononuclear cells (PBMCs), sampled before the fourth cycle of nivolumab. The V gene is TRBV6-5, the J gene TRBJ1-1, with 8 positions matching TRBD1. The DNA for the CDR3 is TGTGCCAGCAGCCACAGGGGGTTGCTGAACACTGAAGCTTTCTTT. Translation gives CASSHRGLLNTEAFF.